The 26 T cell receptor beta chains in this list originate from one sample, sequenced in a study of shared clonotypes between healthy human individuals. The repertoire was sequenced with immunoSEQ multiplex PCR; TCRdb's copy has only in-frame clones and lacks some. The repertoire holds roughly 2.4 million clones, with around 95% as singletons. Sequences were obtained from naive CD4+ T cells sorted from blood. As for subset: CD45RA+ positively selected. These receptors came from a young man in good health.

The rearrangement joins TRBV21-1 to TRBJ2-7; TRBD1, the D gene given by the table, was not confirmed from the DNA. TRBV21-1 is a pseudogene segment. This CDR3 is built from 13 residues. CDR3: CASSKGTTYEQYF. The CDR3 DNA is TGTGCCAGCAGCAAAGGGACAACCTACGAGCAGTACTTC.

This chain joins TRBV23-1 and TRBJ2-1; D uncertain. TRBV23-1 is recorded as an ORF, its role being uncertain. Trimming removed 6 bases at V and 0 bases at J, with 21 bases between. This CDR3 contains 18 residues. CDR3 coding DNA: TGCGCCAGCAGCCCCCCCATAAGTCAGGCCCCCTCCTACAATGAGCAGTTCTTC. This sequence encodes CASSPPISQAPSYNEQFF.

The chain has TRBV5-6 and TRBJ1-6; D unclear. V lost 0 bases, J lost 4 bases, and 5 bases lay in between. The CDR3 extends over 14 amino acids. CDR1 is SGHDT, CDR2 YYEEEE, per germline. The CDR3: CASSLAVYNSPLHF. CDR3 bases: TGTGCCAGCAGCTTGGCGGTTTATAATTCACCCCTCCACTTT.

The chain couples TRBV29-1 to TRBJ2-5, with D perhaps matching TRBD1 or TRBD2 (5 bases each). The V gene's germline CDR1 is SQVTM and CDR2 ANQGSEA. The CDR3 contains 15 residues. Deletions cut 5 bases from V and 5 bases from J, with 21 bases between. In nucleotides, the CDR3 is TGCAGCGTTCCCTATGGTCTGGGGGTTTTTGAGACCCAGTACTTC. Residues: CSVPYGLGVFETQYF.

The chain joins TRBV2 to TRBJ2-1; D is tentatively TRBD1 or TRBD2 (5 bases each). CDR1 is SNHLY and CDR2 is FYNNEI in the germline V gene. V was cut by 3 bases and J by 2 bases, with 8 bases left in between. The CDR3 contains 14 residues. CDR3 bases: TGTGCCAGCAGTGAGCTGGGGGCCTACAATGAGCAGTTCTTC. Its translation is CASSELGAYNEQFF.

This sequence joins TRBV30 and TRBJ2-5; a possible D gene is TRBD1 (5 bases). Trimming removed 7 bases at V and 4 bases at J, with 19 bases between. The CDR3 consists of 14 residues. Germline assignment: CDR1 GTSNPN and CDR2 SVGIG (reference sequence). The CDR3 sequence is CALNPAGLGETQYF. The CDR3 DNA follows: TGTGCCTTGAACCCCGCAGGGCTAGGAGAGACCCAGTACTTC. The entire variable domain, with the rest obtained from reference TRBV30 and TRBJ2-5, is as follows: SQTIHQWPATLVQPVGSPLSLECTVEGTSNPNLYWYRQAAGRGLQLLFYSVGIGQISSEVPQNLSASRPQDRQFILSSKKLLLSDSGFYLCALNPAGLGETQYFGPGTRLLVL.

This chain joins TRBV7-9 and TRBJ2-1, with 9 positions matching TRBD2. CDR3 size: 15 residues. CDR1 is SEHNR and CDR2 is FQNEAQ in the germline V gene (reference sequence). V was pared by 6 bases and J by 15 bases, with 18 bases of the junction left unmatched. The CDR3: CASSFTSGLSNPPFF. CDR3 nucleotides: TGTGCCAGCAGTTTCACTAGCGGGCTCTCTAACCCCCCGTTCTTC.

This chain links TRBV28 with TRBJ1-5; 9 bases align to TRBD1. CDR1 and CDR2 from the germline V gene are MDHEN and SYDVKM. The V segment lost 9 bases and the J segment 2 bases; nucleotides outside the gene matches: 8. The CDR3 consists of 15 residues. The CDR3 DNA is TGTGCCAGTGGATACCGGGACAGGGGCAATCAGCCCCAGCATTTT. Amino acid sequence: CASGYRDRGNQPQHF. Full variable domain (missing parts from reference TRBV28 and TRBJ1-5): DVKVTQSSRYLVKRTGEKVFLECVQDMDHENMFWYRQDPGLGLRLIYFSYDVKMKEKGDIPEGYSVSREKKERFSLILESASTNQTSMYLCASGYRDRGNQPQHFGDGTRLSIL.

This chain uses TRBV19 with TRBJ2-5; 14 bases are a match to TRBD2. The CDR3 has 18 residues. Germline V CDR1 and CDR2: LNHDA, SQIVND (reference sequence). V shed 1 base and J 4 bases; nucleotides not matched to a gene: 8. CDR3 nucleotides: TGTGCCAGTAGTATAGCGACTAGCGGGAGGGCCCGGGGAGAGACCCAGTACTTC. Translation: CASSIATSGRARGETQYF.

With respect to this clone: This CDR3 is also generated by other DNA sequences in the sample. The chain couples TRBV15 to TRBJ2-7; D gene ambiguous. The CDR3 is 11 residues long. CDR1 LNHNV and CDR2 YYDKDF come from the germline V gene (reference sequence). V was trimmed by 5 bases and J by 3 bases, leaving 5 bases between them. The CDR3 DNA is TGTGCCACCAGCCGCGGCTACGAGCAGTACTTC. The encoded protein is CATSRGYEQYF.

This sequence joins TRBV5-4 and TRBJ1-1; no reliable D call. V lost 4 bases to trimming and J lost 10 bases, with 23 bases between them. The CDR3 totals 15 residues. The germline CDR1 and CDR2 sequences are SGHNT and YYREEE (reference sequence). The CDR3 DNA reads TGTGCCAGCAGCATCCAGCTAGGCGAGGCGCGGGTAGCTTTCTTT. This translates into CASSIQLGEARVAFF.

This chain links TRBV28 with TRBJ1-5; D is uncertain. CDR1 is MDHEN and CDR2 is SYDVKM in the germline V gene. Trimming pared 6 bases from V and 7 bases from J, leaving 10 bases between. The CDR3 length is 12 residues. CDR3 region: CASRIDRQPQHF. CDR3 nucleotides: TGTGCCAGCAGAATCGACCGGCAGCCCCAGCATTTT.

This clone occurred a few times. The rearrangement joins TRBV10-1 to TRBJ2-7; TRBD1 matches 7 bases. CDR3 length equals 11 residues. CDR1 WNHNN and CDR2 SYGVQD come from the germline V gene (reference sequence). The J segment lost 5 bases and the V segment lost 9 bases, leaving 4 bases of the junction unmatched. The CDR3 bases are TGCGCCAGGGGAAGGGGGCACGAGCAGTACTTC. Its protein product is CARGRGHEQYF.

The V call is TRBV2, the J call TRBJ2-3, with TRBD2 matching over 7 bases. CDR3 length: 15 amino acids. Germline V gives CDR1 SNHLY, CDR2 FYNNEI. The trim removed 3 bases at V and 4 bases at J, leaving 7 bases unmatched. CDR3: CASSDRGSGADTQYF. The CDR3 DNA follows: TGTGCCAGCAGTGACCGCGGGAGCGGTGCAGATACGCAGTATTTT.

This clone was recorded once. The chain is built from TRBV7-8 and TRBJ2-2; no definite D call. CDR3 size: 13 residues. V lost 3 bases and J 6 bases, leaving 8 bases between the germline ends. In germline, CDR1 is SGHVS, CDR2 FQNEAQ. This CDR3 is CASSFSWPGELFF. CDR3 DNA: TGTGCCAGCAGCTTTAGCTGGCCCGGGGAGCTGTTTTTT. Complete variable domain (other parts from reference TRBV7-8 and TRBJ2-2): GAGVSQSPRYKVAKRGQDVALRCDPISGHVSLFWYQQALGQGPEFLTYFQNEAQLDKSGLPSDRFFAERPEGSVSTLKIQRTQQEDSAVYLCASSFSWPGELFFGEGSRLTVL.

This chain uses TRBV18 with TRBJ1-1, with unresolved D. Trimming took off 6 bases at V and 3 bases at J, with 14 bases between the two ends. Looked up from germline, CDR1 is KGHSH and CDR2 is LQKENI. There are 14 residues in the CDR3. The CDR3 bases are TGTGCCAGCTCCCTACAGAACGGGTACACTGAAGCTTTCTTT. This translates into CASSLQNGYTEAFF.

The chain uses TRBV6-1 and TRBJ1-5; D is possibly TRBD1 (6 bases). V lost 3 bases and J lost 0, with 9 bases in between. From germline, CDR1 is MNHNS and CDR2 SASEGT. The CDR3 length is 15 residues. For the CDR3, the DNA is TGTGCCAGCAGTGACACGGGACATAGCAATCAGCCCCAGCATTTT. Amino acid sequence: CASSDTGHSNQPQHF.

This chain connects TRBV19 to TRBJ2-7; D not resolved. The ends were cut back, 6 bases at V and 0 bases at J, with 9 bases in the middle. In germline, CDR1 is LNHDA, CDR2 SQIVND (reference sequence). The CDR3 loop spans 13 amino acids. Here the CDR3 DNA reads TGTGCCAGTAGCGTCAGTCTCTCCTACGAGCAGTACTTC. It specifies CASSVSLSYEQYF.

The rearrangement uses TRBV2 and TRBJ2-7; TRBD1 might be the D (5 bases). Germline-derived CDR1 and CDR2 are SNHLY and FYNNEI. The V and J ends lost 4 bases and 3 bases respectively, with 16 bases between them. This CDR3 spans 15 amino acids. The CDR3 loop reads CASSGPNGQLYEQYF. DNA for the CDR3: TGTGCCAGCAGTGGACCTAATGGACAACTCTACGAGCAGTACTTC. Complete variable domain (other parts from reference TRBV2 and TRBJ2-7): EPEVTQTPSHQVTQMGQEVILRCVPISNHLYFYWYRQILGQKVEFLVSFYNNEISEKSEIFDDQFSVERPDGSNFTLKIRSTKLEDSAMYFCASSGPNGQLYEQYFGPGTRLTVT.

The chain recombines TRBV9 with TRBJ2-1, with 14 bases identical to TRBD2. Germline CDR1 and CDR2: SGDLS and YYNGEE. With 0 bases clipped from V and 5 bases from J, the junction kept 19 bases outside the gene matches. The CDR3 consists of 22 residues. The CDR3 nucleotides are TGTGCCAGCAGCGTAGGCCCTTCGGGGGGACTAGCGGGAGCGTATGGAGACAATGAGCAGTTCTTC. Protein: CASSVGPSGGLAGAYGDNEQFF. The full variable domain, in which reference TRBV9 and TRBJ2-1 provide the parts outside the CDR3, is DSGVTQTPKHLITATGQRVTLRCSPRSGDLSVYWYQQSLDQGLQFLIQYYNGEERAKGNILERFSAQQFPDLHSELNLSSLELGDSALYFCASSVGPSGGLAGAYGDNEQFFGPGTRLTVL.

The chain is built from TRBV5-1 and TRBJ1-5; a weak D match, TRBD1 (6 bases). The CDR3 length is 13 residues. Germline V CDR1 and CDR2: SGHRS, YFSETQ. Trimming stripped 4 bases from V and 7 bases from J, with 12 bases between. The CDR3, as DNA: TGCGCCAGCAGCACAGGGCCGGGGCAGCCCCAGCATTTT. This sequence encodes CASSTGPGQPQHF.

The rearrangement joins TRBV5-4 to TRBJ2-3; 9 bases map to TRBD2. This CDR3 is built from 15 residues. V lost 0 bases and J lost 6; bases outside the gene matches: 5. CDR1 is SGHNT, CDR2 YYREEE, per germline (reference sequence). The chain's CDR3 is CASSLAWREGDTQYF. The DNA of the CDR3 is TGTGCCAGCAGCTTGGCCTGGCGGGAGGGGGATACGCAGTATTTT.

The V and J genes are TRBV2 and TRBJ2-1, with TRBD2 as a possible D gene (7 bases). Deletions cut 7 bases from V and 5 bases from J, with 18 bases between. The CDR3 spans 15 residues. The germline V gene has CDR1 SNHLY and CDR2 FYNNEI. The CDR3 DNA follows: TGTGCCAGCAATAGAGGAGGGGGGGGCAACAATGAGCAGTTCTTC. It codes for CASNRGGGGNNEQFF.

The CDR3 DNA follows: TGTGCCAGCAGCTCCGGGAGCGGGAGGGGGGCAGATACGCAGTATTTT. This sequence encodes CASSSGSGRGADTQYF. The genes are TRBV5-6 and TRBJ2-3, with 10 bases that match TRBD2. This CDR3 has 16 amino acids. With 3 bases clipped from V and 4 bases from J, the junction kept 8 bases outside the gene matches. CDR1 is SGHDT and CDR2 is YYEEEE in the germline V gene.

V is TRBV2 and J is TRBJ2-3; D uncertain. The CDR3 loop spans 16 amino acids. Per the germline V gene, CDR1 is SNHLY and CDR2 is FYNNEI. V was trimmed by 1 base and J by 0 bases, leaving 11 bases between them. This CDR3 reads CASSEGGKPSTDTQYF. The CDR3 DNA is TGTGCCAGCAGTGAAGGGGGAAAACCTAGCACAGATACGCAGTATTTT.

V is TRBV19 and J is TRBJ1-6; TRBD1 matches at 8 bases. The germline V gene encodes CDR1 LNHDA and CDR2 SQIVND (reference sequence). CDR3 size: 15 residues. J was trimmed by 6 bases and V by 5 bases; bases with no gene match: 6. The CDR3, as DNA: TGTGCCAGTAGTTTGGGACAGGTCGTTAATTCACCCCTCCACTTT. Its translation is CASSLGQVVNSPLHF. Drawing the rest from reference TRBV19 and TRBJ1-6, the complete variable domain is DGGITQSPKYLFRKEGQNVTLSCEQNLNHDAMYWYRQDPGQGLRLIYYSQIVNDFQKGDIAEGYSVSREKKESFPLTVTSAQKNPTAFYLCASSLGQVVNSPLHFGNGTRLTVT.